Presented here are 4 T cell receptor beta chains from one specimen sequenced in a study of cytomegalovirus exposure and HLA in healthy donors. PCR amplification relied on 60 Vbeta primers (plus 13 Jbeta primers). Only in-frame clones appear in the TCRdb table, and some are missing; sequencing was by immunoSEQ multiplex PCR. The sample contains around 300,000 clones, about 90% of which appear only once. The source material was PBMCs. Every receptor here comes from a woman aged 18-29 years in good health and CMV-seronegative.

Regarding this clone: Other DNA sequences of this sample code for an identical CDR3. The V call is TRBV5-1, the J call TRBJ2-1, with 9 nucleotides matching TRBD1. The CDR3 has 17 residues. CDR1 is SGHRS and CDR2 is YFSETQ in the germline V gene. Unmatched junction bases numbered 8, after V lost 0 bases and J lost 4 bases. The CDR3 DNA follows: TGCGCCAGCAGCTTGGACAGGGGGCGTACCGTATACAATGAGCAGTTCTTC. This gives the protein CASSLDRGRTVYNEQFF.

V is TRBV2 and J is TRBJ2-7; 8 bases align to TRBD2. V lost 2 bases to trimming and J lost 5 bases; unmatched junction nucleotides: 8. The V gene's germline CDR1 is SNHLY and CDR2 FYNNEI. The CDR3 contains 15 residues. CDR3 residues: CASSELVGTRDEQYF. CDR3 sequence (DNA): TGTGCCAGCAGTGAATTGGTTGGGACTAGAGACGAGCAGTACTTC.

The chain links TRBV19 to TRBJ1-5; 9 nucleotides line up with TRBD1. The CDR3 totals 14 residues. V gave up 6 bases and J gave up 5 bases; unmatched junction bases: 5. CDR1 and CDR2 from the germline V gene are LNHDA and SQIVND (reference sequence). The CDR3 bases are TGTGCCAGTAGGCCCGACAGGGGGGATCAGCCCCAGCATTTT. Its protein is CASRPDRGDQPQHF. Filled out from reference TRBV19 and TRBJ1-5, the complete variable domain reads DGGITQSPKYLFRKEGQNVTLSCEQNLNHDAMYWYRQDPGQGLRLIYYSQIVNDFQKGDIAEGYSVSREKKESFPLTVTSAQKNPTAFYLCASRPDRGDQPQHFGDGTRLSIL.

The J gene is TRBJ1-5, the V gene TRBV7-9; perhaps TRBD1 as D (5 bases). CDR1 and CDR2 (germline): SEHNR, FQNEAQ (reference sequence). Trimming stripped 0 bases from V and 0 bases from J, with 6 bases between. This CDR3 contains 15 residues. The CDR3 spells CASSLAGLSNQPQHF. CDR3 coding DNA: TGTGCCAGCAGCTTAGCGGGACTTAGCAATCAGCCCCAGCATTTT.